A single sample gave rise to the 10 T cell receptor beta chains below, sequenced in a study of post-analysis software for immune sequencing data. Findings of the study overall: Roughly five TRBV segments appeared more often in patients than in controls, and TRBV5-6, TRBV5-1 and TRBV20-1 were among these.

The TCR beta cDNA libraries carried unique molecular identifiers. TCRdb reanalysed the PCR reads using MiXCR and keeps one entry per CDR3 protein. The data show around 710,000 distinct CDR3 sequences, 40% to 55% seen once. Their antigens remain unidentified. Sequencing input: blood. These receptor sequences come from a girl between 5 and 17 years old with multiple sclerosis.

V is TRBV6-1 and J is TRBJ2-5, with TRBD1 identical over 9 bases. Trimming cost V 5 bases and J 7 bases; bases outside gene matches: 5. The CDR3 is made up of 13 amino acids. Germline CDR1 reads MNHNS; CDR2 reads SASEGT. CDR3 nucleotides: TGTGCCAGCAGTCTTGGGACAGGGCGGACCCAGTACTTC. This codes for CASSLGTGRTQYF.

The chain recombines TRBV6-1 with TRBJ2-1; 9 bases fit TRBD2. Looked up from germline, CDR1 is MNHNS and CDR2 is SASEGT. CDR3 size: 13 residues. J lost 11 bases, V lost 1 base, and 3 bases had no gene match. DNA of the CDR3: TGTGCCAGCAGTGAAGATGGACTAGCGAAGCAGTTCTTC. Translated: CASSEDGLAKQFF.

The rearrangement joins TRBV30 to TRBJ1-1; TRBD1 matches 7 bases. V shed 3 bases, J shed 4 bases, and the junction held 17 bases outside the gene matches. The CDR3 sequence is 17 residues long. Germline values: CDR1 GTSNPN, CDR2 SVGIG (reference sequence). The CDR3 is CAWRTMTGLWTLTEAFF. CDR3 DNA sequence: TGTGCCTGGAGGACCATGACAGGGTTGTGGACCCTCACTGAAGCTTTCTTT.

The genes are TRBV5-1 and TRBJ1-2; D unresolved. The V gene's germline CDR1 is SGHRS and CDR2 YFSETQ. V lost 7 bases and J lost 4, with 17 bases in between. The CDR3 consists of 14 residues. CDR3 region: CASGLSGAGYGYTF. CDR3 DNA sequence: TGCGCCAGCGGATTATCAGGCGCGGGCTATGGCTACACCTTC.

The rearrangement links TRBV5-1 to TRBJ1-4; D gene ambiguous. The CDR3 runs 14 residues. Per germline, CDR1 SGHRS and CDR2 YFSETQ. The V end lost 0 bases, the J end lost 4 bases, and 7 bases lay between the germline ends. The CDR3 DNA reads as TGCGCCAGCAGCTTGGTAGCGAATAATGAAAAACTGTTTTTT. Residues: CASSLVANNEKLFF.

The rearrangement uses TRBV5-1 and TRBJ2-3; D gene unclear. This CDR3 spans 13 amino acids. Trimming cost V 4 bases and J 3 bases, with 9 bases left between them. Germline CDR1 SGHRS, CDR2 YFSETQ. In DNA form, the CDR3 reads TGCGCCAGCAGCCCAAGACCGACAGATACGCAGTATTTT. The encoded protein is CASSPRPTDTQYF.

The chain has TRBV7-9 and TRBJ2-3; TRBD2 agrees at 10 bases. The CDR3 loop spans 14 amino acids. In germline, CDR1 is SEHNR, CDR2 FQNEAQ (reference sequence). J gave up 4 bases and V 5 bases, and 3 bases lay outside the gene matches. CDR3 region: CASSESGRADTQYF. The CDR3 DNA reads TGTGCCAGCAGCGAAAGCGGGAGGGCAGATACGCAGTATTTT.

This chain connects TRBV6-6 to TRBJ2-3; no reliable D call. The germline V gene encodes CDR1 MNHNY and CDR2 SVGAGI (reference sequence). CDR3 length: 13 residues. Trimming took off 7 bases at V and 3 bases at J, with 11 bases between the two ends. CDR3 amino acids: CASKPIGTDTQYF. The CDR3 DNA sequence: TGTGCCAGCAAACCGATAGGAACAGATACGCAGTATTTT.

CDR3 protein: CASSQDEGSRYEQYF. The DNA for the CDR3 is TGCGCCAGCAGCCAAGATGAGGGAAGCCGCTACGAGCAGTACTTC. The J gene is TRBJ2-7, the V gene TRBV4-1, with D maybe TRBD2 (5 bases). Trimming pared 0 bases from V and 3 bases from J, leaving 12 bases between. Germline CDR1 MGHRA, CDR2 YSYEKL. CDR3 size: 15 residues.

There are a few counts of this clonotype. The chain combines TRBV4-1 with TRBJ1-2, with TRBD1 matching over 7 bases. The CDR3 runs 16 residues. The junction had 8 bases not matched to a gene; V was cut back by 4 bases and J by 0 bases. CDR1 and CDR2 (germline): MGHRA, YSYEKL. The CDR3 nucleotides read TGCGCCAGCAGCCCCGGACAGGATACTTCTAACTATGGCTACACCTTC. Its translation is CASSPGQDTSNYGYTF.